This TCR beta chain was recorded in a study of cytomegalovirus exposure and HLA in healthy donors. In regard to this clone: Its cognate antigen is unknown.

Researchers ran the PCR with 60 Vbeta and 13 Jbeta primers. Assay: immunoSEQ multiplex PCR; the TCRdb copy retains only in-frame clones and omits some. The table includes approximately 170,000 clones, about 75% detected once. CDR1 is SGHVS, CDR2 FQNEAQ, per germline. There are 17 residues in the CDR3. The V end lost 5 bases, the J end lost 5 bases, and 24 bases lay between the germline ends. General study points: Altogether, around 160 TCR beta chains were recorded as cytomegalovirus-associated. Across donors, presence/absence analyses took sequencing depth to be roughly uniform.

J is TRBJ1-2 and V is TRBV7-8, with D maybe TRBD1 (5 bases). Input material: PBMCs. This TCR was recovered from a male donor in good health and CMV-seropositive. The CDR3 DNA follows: TGTGCCAGCAGCCCTAGCGCTGGGACCCAGGTGGCGTATGGCTACACCTTC. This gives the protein CASSPSAGTQVAYGYTF.